This T cell receptor beta chain is drawn from a study of T cells after yellow fever vaccination. Study results and caveats: A weaker secondary response peaked on day 5, the primary on day 15. Post-booster repertoires contained most primary-vaccination clones again (about 95% CD4, roughly 90% CD8). One caveat is that FACS-sorted repertoires could contain abundant clonotypes contaminating from the bulk population.

In the case of this clonotype: The antigen is not known.

The germline V gene encodes CDR1 MNHEY and CDR2 SVGEGT. The CDR3 sequence is 15 residues long. The junction had 11 bases not matched to a gene; V was cut back by 6 bases and J by 3 bases. MiXCR, applied by TCRdb to the 5' RACE reads, yields one record per CDR3 protein. The sample contains 450,000 to 550,000 distinct CDR3 sequences, roughly 22% of which appear only once. V usage is TRBV6-2 or TRBV6-3 and J usage is TRBJ2-7; TRBD2 aligns across 7 bases. The source of this sequence is a man aged 18 to 29 who received the YFV17D yellow fever vaccine. This specimen consisted of PBMCs, obtained more than 20 days after the first yellow fever vaccination. CDR3 bases: TGTGCCAGCAGCCCAATAGCGGGCGCCGTCTACGAGCAGTACTTC. Amino acid sequence: CASSPIAGAVYEQYF.